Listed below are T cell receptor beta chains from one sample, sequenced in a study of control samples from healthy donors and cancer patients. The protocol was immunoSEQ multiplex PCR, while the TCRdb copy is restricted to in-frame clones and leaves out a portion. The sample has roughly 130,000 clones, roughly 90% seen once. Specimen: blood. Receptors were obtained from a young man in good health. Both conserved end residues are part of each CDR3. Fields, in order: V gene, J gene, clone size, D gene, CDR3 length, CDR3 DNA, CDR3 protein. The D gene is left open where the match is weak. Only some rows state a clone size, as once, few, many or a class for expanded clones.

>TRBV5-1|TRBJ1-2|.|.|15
TGCGCCAGCAGCTTGATGACAGCTTCGAACTATGGCTACACCTTC
CASSLMTASNYGYTF
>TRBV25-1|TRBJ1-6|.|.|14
TGTGCCAGCATGCCTACCAGGTTTAATTCACCCCTCCACTTT
CASMPTRFNSPLHF
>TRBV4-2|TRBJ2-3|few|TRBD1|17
TGTGCCAGCAGCCAAGAAATCCCGGGACAGGGGTCAGATACGCAGTATTTT
CASSQEIPGQGSDTQYF
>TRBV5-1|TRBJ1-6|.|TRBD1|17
TGCGCCAGCAGCTTGGGGGCCTTGGCAGGGGGAAATTCACCCCTCCACTTT
CASSLGALAGGNSPLHF
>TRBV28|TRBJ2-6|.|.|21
TGTGCCAGCAGTTCCCTCTTTGAACAGAGATACCAAATCTCTGGGGCCAACGTCCTGACTTTC
CASSSLFEQRYQISGANVLTF
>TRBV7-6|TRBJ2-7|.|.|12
TGTGCCAGCAGCTTAAACGGCTACGAGCAGTACTTC
CASSLNGYEQYF
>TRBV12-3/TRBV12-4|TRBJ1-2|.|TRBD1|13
TGTGCCAGCACCCCGGACAGGACTTATGGCTACACCTTC
CASTPDRTYGYTF
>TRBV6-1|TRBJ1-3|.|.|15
TGTGCCAGCAGTGAAGTAACATTCTCTGGAAACACCATATATTTT
CASSEVTFSGNTIYF
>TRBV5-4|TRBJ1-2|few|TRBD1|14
TGTGCCAGCAGCACCGGGACAGGGAACTATGGCTACACCTTC
CASSTGTGNYGYTF
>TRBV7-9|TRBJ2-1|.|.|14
TGTGCCAGCAGCTTAGAAAACGGTTACAATGAGCAGTTCTTC
CASSLENGYNEQFF
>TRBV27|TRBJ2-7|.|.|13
TGTGCCAGCAGTTTAGGGGGCGGCTACGAGCAGTACTTC
CASSLGGGYEQYF
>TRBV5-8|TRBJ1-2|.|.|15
TGTGCCAGCAGCTTGGGGGGGACGGATCTCTATGGCTACACCTTC
CASSLGGTDLYGYTF
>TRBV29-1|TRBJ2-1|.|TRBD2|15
TGCAGCGTTGAAGCGAGCGGGGCGTCCTACAATGAGCAGTTCTTC
CSVEASGASYNEQFF
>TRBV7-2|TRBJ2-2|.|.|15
TGTGCCAGCAAACGGCGAGGGGGATTCGCCGGGGAGCTGTTTTTT
CASKRRGGFAGELFF
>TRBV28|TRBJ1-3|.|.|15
TGTGCCAGCAGTTCGTTCTGGGGGTCAGGAAACACCATATATTTT
CASSSFWGSGNTIYF
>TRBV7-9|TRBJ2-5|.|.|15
TGTGCCAGCAGCTTAGTCGGACTGTCAATAGAGACCCAGTACTTC
CASSLVGLSIETQYF
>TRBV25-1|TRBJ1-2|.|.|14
TGTGCCAGCAGTGATTCGAAACGGGGATATGGCTACACCTTC
CASSDSKRGYGYTF
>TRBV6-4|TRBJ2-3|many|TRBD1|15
TGTGCCAGCAGTGACGGGACAGGGGGCACAGATACGCAGTATTTT
CASSDGTGGTDTQYF
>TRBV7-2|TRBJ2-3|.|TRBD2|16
TGTGCCAGCAGCGTAGTATCAGCGGGGGGGTCAGATACGCAGTATTTT
CASSVVSAGGSDTQYF
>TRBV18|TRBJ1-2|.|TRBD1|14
TGTGCCAGCTCACCAGGGACAGGGGTGGTTGGCTACACCTTC
CASSPGTGVVGYTF
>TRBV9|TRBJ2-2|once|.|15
TGTGCCAGCAGCGTAGGTGGGGCTGTCACCGGGGAGCTGTTTTTT
CASSVGGAVTGELFF
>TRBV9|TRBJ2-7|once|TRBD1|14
TGTGCCAGCAGCGTAGGCAGGGGGCCCTACGAGCAGTACTTC
CASSVGRGPYEQYF
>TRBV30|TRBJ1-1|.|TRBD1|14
TGTGCCTGGAGCCCCGGGACAGGGGCCACTGAAGCTTTCTTT
CAWSPGTGATEAFF
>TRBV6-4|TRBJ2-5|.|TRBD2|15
TGTGCCAGCAGTCCGACTAGCGGGGCTCAAGAGACCCAGTACTTC
CASSPTSGAQETQYF
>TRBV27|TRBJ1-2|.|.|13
TGTGCCAGCAGTTTATCGCCAGACTATGGCTACACCTTC
CASSLSPDYGYTF
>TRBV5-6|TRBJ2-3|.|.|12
TGTGCCAGCAGCTCCGACCCAGATACGCAGTATTTT
CASSSDPDTQYF
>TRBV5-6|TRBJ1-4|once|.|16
TGTGCCAGCAGCTCCCCTAAGACAGACTCAAGTGAAAAACTGTTTTTT
CASSSPKTDSSEKLFF
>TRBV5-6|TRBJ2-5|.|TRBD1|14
TGTGCCAGCAGGCCGACAGGGGAAGGAGAGACCCAGTACTTC
CASRPTGEGETQYF
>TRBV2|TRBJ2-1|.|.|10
TGTGCCAGCAGCGATAATGAGCAGTTCTTC
CASSDNEQFF
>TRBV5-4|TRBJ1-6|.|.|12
TGTGCCTCTTCGGACTATAATTCACCCCTCCACTTT
CASSDYNSPLHF
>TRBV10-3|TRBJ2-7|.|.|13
TGTGCCATCAGTGAGGGTCTCCCCTACGAGCAGTACTTC
CAISEGLPYEQYF
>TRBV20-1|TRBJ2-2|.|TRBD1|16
TGCAGTGCTAGTGCCCCTGGGACAGGGGGCACCGGGGAGCTGTTTTTT
CSASAPGTGGTGELFF
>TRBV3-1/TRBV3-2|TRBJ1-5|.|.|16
TGTGCCAGCAGCCACTCCGACCGGATCCTGAGTCAGCCCCAGCATTTT
CASSHSDRILSQPQHF
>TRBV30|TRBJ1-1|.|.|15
TGTGCCTGGAGTGTATTAGACAGAGGGAACACTGAAGCTTTCTTT
CAWSVLDRGNTEAFF
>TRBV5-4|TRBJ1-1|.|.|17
TGTGCCAGCAGCCGGATCAAAACGACGGGAATGAACACTGAAGCTTTCTTT
CASSRIKTTGMNTEAFF
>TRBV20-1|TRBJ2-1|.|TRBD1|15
TGCAGTGCGAGTCCGGGACAGGGGATGTCGAATGAGCAGTTCTTC
CSASPGQGMSNEQFF
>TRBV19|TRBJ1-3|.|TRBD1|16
TGTGCCAGTAGTCTTCCCGGGACAGGGACTGGAAACACCATATATTTT
CASSLPGTGTGNTIYF
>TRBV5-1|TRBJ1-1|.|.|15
TGCGCCAGCAGCCCGTCGGCCAGGCTCGACACTGAAGCTTTCTTT
CASSPSARLDTEAFF
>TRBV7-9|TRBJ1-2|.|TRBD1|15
TGTGCCAGCAGCTCTCAGGGGGCGGCTAACTATGGCTACACCTTC
CASSSQGAANYGYTF
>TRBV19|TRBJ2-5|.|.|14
TGTGCCACCGCCCCTTGGGGAGAGGGAGAGACCCAGTACTTC
CATAPWGEGETQYF
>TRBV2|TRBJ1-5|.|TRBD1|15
TGTGCCAGCAGCTCGACAGGGGAGGGCAATCAGCCCCAGCATTTT
CASSSTGEGNQPQHF
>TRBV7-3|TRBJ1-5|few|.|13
TGTGCCAGCAGCTTAAGCGGAAATCAGCCCCAGCATTTT
CASSLSGNQPQHF
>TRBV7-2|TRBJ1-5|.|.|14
TGTGCCAGCAGCCAAACCCATAGCAATCAGCCCCAGCATTTT
CASSQTHSNQPQHF
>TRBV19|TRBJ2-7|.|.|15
TGTGCCAGTAGTATAGTTGGCCGGACCTCCTACGAGCAGTACTTC
CASSIVGRTSYEQYF